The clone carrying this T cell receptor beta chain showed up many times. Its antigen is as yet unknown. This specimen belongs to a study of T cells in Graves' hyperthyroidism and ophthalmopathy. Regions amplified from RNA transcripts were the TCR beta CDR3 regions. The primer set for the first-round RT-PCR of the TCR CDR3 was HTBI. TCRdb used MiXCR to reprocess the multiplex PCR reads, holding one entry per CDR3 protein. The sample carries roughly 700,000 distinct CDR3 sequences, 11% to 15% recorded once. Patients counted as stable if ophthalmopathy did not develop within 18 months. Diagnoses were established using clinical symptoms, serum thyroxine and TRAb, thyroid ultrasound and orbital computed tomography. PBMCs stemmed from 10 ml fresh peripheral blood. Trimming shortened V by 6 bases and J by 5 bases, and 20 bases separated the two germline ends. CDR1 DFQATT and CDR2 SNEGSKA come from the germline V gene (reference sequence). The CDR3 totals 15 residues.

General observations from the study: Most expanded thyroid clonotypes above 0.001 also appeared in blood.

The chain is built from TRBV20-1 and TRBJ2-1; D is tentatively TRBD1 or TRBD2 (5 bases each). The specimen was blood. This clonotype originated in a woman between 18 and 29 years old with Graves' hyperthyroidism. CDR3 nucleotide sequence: TGCAGTGCCCCGAGCCCCGGGACGGGAAACAATGAGCAGTTCTTC. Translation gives CSAPSPGTGNNEQFF.